This TCR beta chain was identified in a study of cytomegalovirus exposure and HLA in healthy donors. With 60 Vbeta and 13 Jbeta primers, the PCR was carried out. The repertoire was sequenced with immunoSEQ multiplex PCR; TCRdb's copy has only in-frame clones and lacks some. The table shows roughly 120,000 clones, with over 60% occurring only once. V shed 0 bases, J shed 2 bases, and the junction held 7 bases outside the gene matches. Germline lookup yields CDR1 PRHDT and CDR2 FYEKMQ (reference sequence). The CDR3 has 16 residues. The TCR comes from a human donor in good health. The V call is TRBV13, the J call TRBJ2-7, with 7 bases aligning to TRBD2. Sequencing input: PBMCs. CDR3 loop: CASSLGDGGSPYEQYF. CDR3 sequence (DNA): TGTGCCAGCAGCTTAGGCGATGGCGGGAGCCCCTACGAGCAGTACTTC.